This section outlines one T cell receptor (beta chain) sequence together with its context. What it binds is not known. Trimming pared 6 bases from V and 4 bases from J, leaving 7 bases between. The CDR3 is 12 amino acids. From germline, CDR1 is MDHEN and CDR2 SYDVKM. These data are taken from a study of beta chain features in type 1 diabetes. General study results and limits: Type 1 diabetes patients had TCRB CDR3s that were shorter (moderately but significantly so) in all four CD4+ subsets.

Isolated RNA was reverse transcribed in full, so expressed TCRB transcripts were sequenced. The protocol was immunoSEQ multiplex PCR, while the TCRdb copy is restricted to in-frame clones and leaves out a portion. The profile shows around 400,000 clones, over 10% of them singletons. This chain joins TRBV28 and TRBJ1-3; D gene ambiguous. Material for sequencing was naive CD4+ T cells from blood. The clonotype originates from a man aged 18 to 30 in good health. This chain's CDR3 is CASRQRGNTIYF. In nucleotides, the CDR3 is TGTGCCAGCAGGCAACGGGGAAACACCATATATTTT. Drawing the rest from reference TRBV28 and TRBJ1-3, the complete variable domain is DVKVTQSSRYLVKRTGEKVFLECVQDMDHENMFWYRQDPGLGLRLIYFSYDVKMKEKGDIPEGYSVSREKKERFSLILESASTNQTSMYLCASRQRGNTIYFGEGSWLTVV.